This T cell receptor beta chain stems from a study of blood T cell repertoires in COVID-19. CDR1 is ENHRY, CDR2 SYGVKD, per germline. This CDR3 contains 15 residues. Original analysis: Nucleated cell counts were estimated from reference gene primer amplification. Profiled with immunoSEQ multiplex PCR; TCRdb holds only in-frame clones, not every one. V and J calls and clone size are given by that table; D and trimming were obtained from the DNA. The table has about 110,000 clones, roughly four fifths seen once. Concerning this clone itself: The germline gene is not matched at one end of the junction; a read error may be the cause.

Sequencing was performed on peripheral blood. This receptor was taken from a woman in her seventies with acute or convalescent COVID-19. The chain employs TRBV10-3 and TRBJ2-7; 8 nucleotides agree with TRBD2. The CDR3 protein is CAISDVNAGGTPVWF. CDR3 nucleotide sequence: TGTGCCATCAGTGACGTCAATGCGGGAGGAACTCCGGTTTGGTTC.